This T cell receptor (beta chain) was identified during a study of CD8 T cells in Susac syndrome. An amount of RNA that ranged from roughly 0.45 to 1 ug was reverse transcribed with random hexamers. The method of amplification for TCR beta CDR3 was immunoSEQ multiplex PCR, covering 54 Vbeta and 13 Jbeta. TCRdb re-derived calls from the immunoSEQ multiplex PCR reads in MiXCR, one entry per CDR3 protein. Of about 290,000 distinct CDR3 sequences listed, about 88% are singletons. The receptor was derived from a human donor with multiple sclerosis. Source material: CD8+ T cells from PBMCs.

The CDR3 spells CASSSTGGSFYEQYF. The CDR3 nucleotides are TGTGCCAGCAGTTCAACAGGGGGCTCCTTCTACGAGCAGTACTTC. This chain joins TRBV28 and TRBJ2-7; 9 bases agree with TRBD1. Trimming at V came to 4 bases and at J to 3 bases, leaving 7 bases not matched to a gene. The CDR3 runs 15 residues. Germline V gives CDR1 MDHEN, CDR2 SYDVKM. Complete variable domain (other parts from reference TRBV28 and TRBJ2-7): DVKVTQSSRYLVKRTGEKVFLECVQDMDHENMFWYRQDPGLGLRLIYFSYDVKMKEKGDIPEGYSVSREKKERFSLILESASTNQTSMYLCASSSTGGSFYEQYFGPGTRLTVT.